A selection of T cell receptor beta chains follows, all from one sample in a study of T-cell memory formation after mild COVID-19. MiXCR, applied by TCRdb to the 5' RACE reads, yields one record per CDR3 protein. Of approximately 200,000 distinct CDR3 sequences listed, approximately 16% are singletons. Specimen: PBMCs or a T cell subset sorted from them (not recorded which). These receptors were taken from an adult woman who had mild COVID-19 (a few samples of this study predate the infection). Cell type and time point are not known. The CDR3 runs from the conserved cysteine through the conserved F or W.

J	V	CDR3
TRBJ2-1	TRBV20-1	CSARAPAGRSRNEQFF
TRBJ2-1	TRBV6-6	CASRPDREPYNEQFF
TRBJ1-2	TRBV20-1	CSVPAGQGANGYTF
TRBJ2-2	TRBV20-1	CSAIAGGSTGELFF
TRBJ1-2	TRBV6-1	CASSDLGMRGYTF
TRBJ2-4	TRBV28	CASSIQGGHIQYF
TRBJ1-3	TRBV12-3/TRBV12-4	CASGQAAGNTIYF
TRBJ2-7	TRBV9	CASSPGGSGPYEQYF
TRBJ2-7	TRBV24-1	CATSDPSTGFEQYF
TRBJ2-3	TRBV4-1	CASSGQGERTQYF
TRBJ2-1	TRBV29-1	CSVSEGSDNEQFF